This T cell receptor (beta chain) derives from a study of T cells in Graves' hyperthyroidism and ophthalmopathy. Study information: Blood from the periphery was taken at initial diagnosis, before any treatment.

The CDR3 has 14 amino acids. The ends were cut back, 5 bases at V and 2 bases at J, with 13 bases in the middle. Amplified TCR beta CDR3 regions came from RNA transcripts. The primer set for the first-round RT-PCR of the TCR CDR3 was HTBI. TCRdb re-derived calls from the multiplex PCR reads in MiXCR, one entry per CDR3 protein. Of around 350,000 distinct CDR3 sequences in the sample, 19% were seen once. Diagnosis of hyperthyroidism was new in patients aged 18 to 65, and its duration was under 2 months. Those patients with uncontrolled infection, other autoimmune disease, pregnancy or lactation were excluded.

Sequencing was performed on blood. This clonotype originated in a woman aged 18 to 35 with Graves' hyperthyroidism. This chain links TRBV12-3 or TRBV12-4 with TRBJ2-7; TRBD2 is a possible D gene (5 bases). The CDR3 DNA reads TGTGCCAGCAGTGCCCGGGGTGGGACCTACGAGCAGTACTTC. Translation gives CASSARGGTYEQYF.